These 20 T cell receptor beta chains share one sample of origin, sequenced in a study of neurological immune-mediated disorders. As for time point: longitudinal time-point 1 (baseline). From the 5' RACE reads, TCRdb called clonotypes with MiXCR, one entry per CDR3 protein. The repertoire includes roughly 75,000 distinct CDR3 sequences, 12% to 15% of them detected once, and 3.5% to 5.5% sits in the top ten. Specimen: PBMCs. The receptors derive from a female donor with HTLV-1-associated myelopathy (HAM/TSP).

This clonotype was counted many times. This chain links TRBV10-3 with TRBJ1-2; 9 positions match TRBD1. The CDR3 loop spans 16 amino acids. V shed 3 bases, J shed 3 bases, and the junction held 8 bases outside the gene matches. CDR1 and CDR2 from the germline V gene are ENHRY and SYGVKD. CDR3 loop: CAISDVQGQGYYGYTF. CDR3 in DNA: TGTGCCATCAGTGATGTTCAGGGACAGGGATACTATGGCTACACCTTC.

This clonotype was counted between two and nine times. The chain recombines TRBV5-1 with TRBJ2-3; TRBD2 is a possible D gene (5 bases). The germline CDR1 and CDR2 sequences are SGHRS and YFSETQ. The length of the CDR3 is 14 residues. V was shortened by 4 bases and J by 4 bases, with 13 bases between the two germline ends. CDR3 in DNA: TGCGCCAGCAGCATCGGGGTTCGAGCAGATACGCAGTATTTT. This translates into CASSIGVRADTQYF.

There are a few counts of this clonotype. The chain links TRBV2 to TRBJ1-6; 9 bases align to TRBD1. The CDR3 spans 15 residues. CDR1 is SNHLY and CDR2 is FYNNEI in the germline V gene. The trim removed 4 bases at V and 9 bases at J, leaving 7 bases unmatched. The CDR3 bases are TGTGCCAGCAGTGCTCCGGGACAGGGTCGTTCACCCCTCCACTTT. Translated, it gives CASSAPGQGRSPLHF.

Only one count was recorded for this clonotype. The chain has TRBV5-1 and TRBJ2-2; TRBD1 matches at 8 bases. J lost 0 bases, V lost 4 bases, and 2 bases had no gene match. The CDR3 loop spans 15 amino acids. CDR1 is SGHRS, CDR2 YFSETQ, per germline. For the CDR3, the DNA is TGCGCCAGCAGCCGGGACAGGCCGAACACCGGGGAGCTGTTTTTT. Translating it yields CASSRDRPNTGELFF. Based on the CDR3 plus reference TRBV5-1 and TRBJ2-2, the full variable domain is KAGVTQTPRYLIKTRGQQVTLSCSPISGHRSVSWYQQTPGQGLQFLFEYFSETQRNKGNFPGRFSGRQFSNSRSEMNVSTLELGDSALYLCASSRDRPNTGELFFGEGSRLTVL.

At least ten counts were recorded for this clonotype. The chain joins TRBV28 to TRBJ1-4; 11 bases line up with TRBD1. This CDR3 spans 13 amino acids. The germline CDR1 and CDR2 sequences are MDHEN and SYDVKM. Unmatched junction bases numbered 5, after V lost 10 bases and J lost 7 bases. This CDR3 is CATRDRGSEKLFF. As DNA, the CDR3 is TGTGCCACTCGGGACAGGGGGTCTGAAAAACTGTTTTTT.

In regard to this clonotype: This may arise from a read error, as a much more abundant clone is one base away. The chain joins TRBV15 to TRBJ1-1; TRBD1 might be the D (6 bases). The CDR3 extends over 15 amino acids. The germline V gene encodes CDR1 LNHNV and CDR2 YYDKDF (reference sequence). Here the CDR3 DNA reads TGTGCCACCAGCTTGCCGGGACACATGAACAATGAAGCTTTCTTT. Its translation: CATSLPGHMNNEAFF. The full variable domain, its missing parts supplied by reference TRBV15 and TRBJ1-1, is DAMVIQNPRYQVTQFGKPVTLSCSQTLNHNVMYWYQQKSSQAPKLLFHYYDKDFNNEADTPDNFQSRRPNTSFCFLDIRSPGLGDTAMYLCATSLPGHMNNEAFFGQGTRLTVV.

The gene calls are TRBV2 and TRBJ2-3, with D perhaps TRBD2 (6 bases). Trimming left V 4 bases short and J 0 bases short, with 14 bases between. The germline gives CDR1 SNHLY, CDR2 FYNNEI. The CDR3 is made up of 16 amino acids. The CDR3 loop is CASSGVTSWSTDTQYF. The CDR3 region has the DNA TGTGCCAGCAGTGGCGTAACTAGCTGGAGCACAGATACGCAGTATTTT.

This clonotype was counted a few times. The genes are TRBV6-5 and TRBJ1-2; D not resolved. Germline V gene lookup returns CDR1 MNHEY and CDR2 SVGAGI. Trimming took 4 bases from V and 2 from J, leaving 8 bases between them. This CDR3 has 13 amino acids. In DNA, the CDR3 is TGTGCCAGCAGTTTATCGGGAAACTATGGCTACACCTTC. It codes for CASSLSGNYGYTF.

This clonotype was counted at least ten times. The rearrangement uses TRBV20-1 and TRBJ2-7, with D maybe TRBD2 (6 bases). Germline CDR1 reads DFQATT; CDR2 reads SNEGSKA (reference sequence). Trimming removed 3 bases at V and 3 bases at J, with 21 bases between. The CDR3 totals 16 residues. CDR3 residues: CSASPQEKRAHYEQYF. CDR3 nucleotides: TGCAGTGCTAGCCCCCAGGAGAAGCGGGCCCACTACGAGCAGTACTTC.

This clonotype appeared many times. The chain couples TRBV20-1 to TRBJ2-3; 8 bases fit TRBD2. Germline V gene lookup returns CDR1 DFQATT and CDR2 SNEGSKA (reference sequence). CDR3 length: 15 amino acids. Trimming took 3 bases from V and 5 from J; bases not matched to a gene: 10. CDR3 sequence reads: CSASPRRGDVDTQYF. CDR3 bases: TGCAGTGCTAGCCCCCGGCGGGGGGATGTAGATACGCAGTATTTT.

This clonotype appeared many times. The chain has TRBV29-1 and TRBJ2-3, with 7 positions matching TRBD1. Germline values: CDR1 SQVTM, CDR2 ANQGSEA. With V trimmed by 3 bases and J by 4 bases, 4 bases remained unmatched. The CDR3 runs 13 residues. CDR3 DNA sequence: TGCAGCGTTGATTTTCAGGGGGCAGATACGCAGTATTTT. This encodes CSVDFQGADTQYF.

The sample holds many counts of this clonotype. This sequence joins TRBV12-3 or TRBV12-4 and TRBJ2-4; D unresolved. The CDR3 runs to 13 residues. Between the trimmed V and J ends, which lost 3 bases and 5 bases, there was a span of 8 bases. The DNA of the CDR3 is TGTGCCAGCAGTTTCATAGGGCAAAACATTCAGTACTTC. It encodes CASSFIGQNIQYF.

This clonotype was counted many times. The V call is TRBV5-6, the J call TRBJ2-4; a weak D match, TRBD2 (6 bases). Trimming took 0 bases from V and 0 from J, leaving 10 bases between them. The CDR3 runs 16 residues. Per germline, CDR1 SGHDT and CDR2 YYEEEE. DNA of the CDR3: TGTGCCAGCAGCTTGGGAAGGGACTTAGCCAAAAACATTCAGTACTTC. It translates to CASSLGRDLAKNIQYF.

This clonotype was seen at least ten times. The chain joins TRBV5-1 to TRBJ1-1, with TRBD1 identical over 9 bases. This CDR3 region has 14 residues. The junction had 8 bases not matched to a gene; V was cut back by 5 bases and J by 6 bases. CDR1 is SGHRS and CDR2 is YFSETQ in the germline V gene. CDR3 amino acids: CASRGDRVSAEAFF. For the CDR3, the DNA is TGCGCCAGCAGAGGGGACAGGGTTAGCGCTGAAGCTTTCTTT.

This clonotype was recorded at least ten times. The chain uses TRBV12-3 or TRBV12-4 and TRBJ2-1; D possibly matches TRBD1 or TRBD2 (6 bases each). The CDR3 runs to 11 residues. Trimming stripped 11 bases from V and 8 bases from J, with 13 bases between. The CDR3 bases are TGTGCCTGGGGGGCCTTTTATGAGCAGTTCTTC. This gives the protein CAWGAFYEQFF.

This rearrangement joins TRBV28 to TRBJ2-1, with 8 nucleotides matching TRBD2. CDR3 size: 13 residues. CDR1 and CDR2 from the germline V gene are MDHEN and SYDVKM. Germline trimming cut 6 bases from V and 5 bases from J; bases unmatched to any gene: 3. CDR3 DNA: TGTGCCAGCAGAACTAGCGGCGACAATGAGCAGTTCTTC. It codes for CASRTSGDNEQFF.

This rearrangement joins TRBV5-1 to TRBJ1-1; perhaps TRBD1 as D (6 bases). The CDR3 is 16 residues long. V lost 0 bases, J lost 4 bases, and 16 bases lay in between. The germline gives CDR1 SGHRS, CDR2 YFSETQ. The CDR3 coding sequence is TGCGCCAGCAGCTTGGCTAGGGGGTTCAGGTCCACTGAAGCTTTCTTT. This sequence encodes CASSLARGFRSTEAFF.

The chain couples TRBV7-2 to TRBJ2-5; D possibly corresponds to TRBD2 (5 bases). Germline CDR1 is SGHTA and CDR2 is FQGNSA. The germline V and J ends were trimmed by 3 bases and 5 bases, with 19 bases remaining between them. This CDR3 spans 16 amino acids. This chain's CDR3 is CASSFKWTGNGETQYF. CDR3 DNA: TGTGCCAGCAGCTTCAAATGGACTGGGAATGGGGAGACCCAGTACTTC.

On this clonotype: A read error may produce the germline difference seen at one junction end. CDR3 residues: CASSLTGTGNIIYF. In DNA, the CDR3 is TGTGCCAGCAGTTTAACAGGGACTGGAAACATCATATATTTT. V and J are TRBV12-3 or TRBV12-4 and TRBJ1-3, with D possibly TRBD1 on 6 matching bases. The CDR3 is 14 residues long.

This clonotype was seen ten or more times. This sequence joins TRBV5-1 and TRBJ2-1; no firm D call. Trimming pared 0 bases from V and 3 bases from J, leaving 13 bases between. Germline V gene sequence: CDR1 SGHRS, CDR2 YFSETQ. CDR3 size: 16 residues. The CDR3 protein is CASSLAPGVGYNEQFF. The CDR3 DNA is TGCGCCAGCAGCTTGGCCCCAGGTGTTGGCTACAATGAGCAGTTCTTC.